This TCR beta chain was documented in a study of blood T cell repertoires in COVID-19. As for the study in general: The United States, Italy and Spain provided the acute and convalescent COVID-19 samples.

J was trimmed by 12 bases and V by 0 bases; bases with no gene match: 3. Germline-derived CDR1 and CDR2 are MNHEY and SVGEGT. The CDR3 covers 12 residues. Clones were read by immunoSEQ multiplex PCR, and TCRdb kept only the in-frame ones, dropping some. The sample lists under 85,000 clones; approximately 87% were seen once. The rearrangement uses TRBV6-2 or TRBV6-3 and TRBJ1-2; 8 bases align to TRBD1. The TCR sequence derives from an elderly man in a cohort sampled during active COVID-19. What was sequenced was peripheral blood. CDR3 protein: CASSYSQGANTF. The DNA of the CDR3 is TGTGCCAGCAGTTACTCCCAGGGGGCAAACACCTTC.